Listed below are T cell receptor beta chains from one sample, sequenced in a study of blood T cell repertoires in COVID-19. Repertoires were generated with immunoSEQ multiplex PCR, while TCRdb's copy carries only in-frame clones and drops some. The sample holds around 18,000 clones; 77% are singletons and the top ten take 16%. The material sequenced was peripheral blood. The receptors originated from a man aged 65-85 years with COVID-19, enrolled during active disease. Both conserved end residues are part of each CDR3. D genes are given only for firm matches. Only part of the rows carry a size: once, few, many, or a class if the clone is expanded.

TRBJ2-7,TRBD2,TRBV28,NA,TGTGCCAGCAGCGGGGTTCGTGCGGGAGGGGAGAACGAGCAGTACTTC,CASSGVRAGGENEQYF
TRBJ1-4,NA,TRBV5-8,NA,TGTGCCAGCAGCTCCCTCCCCAAACTGTTTTTT,CASSSLPKLFF
TRBJ1-5,NA,TRBV4-3,NA,TGCGCCAGCAGCCAAGATTCAGGGGCGGGTCAGCCCCAGCATTTT,CASSQDSGAGQPQHF
TRBJ2-1,TRBD2,TRBV4-3,NA,TGCGCCAGCAGCCAGGAAGGAGTAGCGGGGCATGAGCAGTTCTTC,CASSQEGVAGHEQFF
TRBJ1-4,TRBD1,TRBV11-2,NA,TGTGCCAGCAGCTTAGATTTCTCGTGGGACAGGATTAATGAAAAACTGTTTTTT,CASSLDFSWDRINEKLFF
TRBJ1-1,NA,TRBV27,NA,TGTGCCAGCAGTTTCGCAGGGCAAACCACTGAAGCTTTCTTT,CASSFAGQTTEAFF
TRBJ2-7,TRBD1,TRBV24-1,once,TGTGCCACCAACATGACAGGGGTTTTCTCCTACGAGCAGTACTTC,CATNMTGVFSYEQYF
TRBJ2-7,TRBD1,TRBV19,NA,TGTGCCGCATCCCCCGCCGGGACAGGCTACGAGCAGTACTTC,CAASPAGTGYEQYF
TRBJ2-1,NA,TRBV27,NA,TGTGCCAGCAGGCGCGAAAGCGCGGCTCCCTACAATGAGCAGTTCTTC,CASRRESAAPYNEQFF
TRBJ1-5,NA,TRBV10-3,NA,TGTGCCATCAGTGACCCAGGGTTCGGCAATCAGCCCCAGCATTTT,CAISDPGFGNQPQHF
TRBJ2-7,NA,TRBV20-1,NA,TGCAGTGCTAGTTCGGCAGGGCCGTCCTACGAGCAGTACTTC,CSASSAGPSYEQYF
TRBJ1-1,NA,TRBV5-6,once,TGTGCCAGCAGCTTCCCCACCGCACAGAACACTGAAGCTTTCTTT,CASSFPTAQNTEAFF
TRBJ1-2,NA,TRBV7-9,NA,TGTGCCAGCAGCCCTGCGGGCTGGGGTACTGACTATGGCTACACCTTC,CASSPAGWGTDYGYTF
TRBJ2-7,TRBD2,TRBV2,NA,TGTGCCAGCAGCTTCGGACTAGCGGGGGACGAGCAGTACTTC,CASSFGLAGDEQYF
TRBJ1-2,NA,TRBV3-1/TRBV3-2,few,TGTGCCAGCAGCCAAGGGCAGGGGAAAGGCTACACCTTC,CASSQGQGKGYTF
TRBJ1-5,TRBD1,TRBV4-1,few,TGCGCCAGCAGCCAGTTACAGGGGAAAAGCAATCAGCCCCAGCATTTT,CASSQLQGKSNQPQHF
TRBJ2-7,TRBD1,TRBV5-1,NA,TGCGCCAGCAGCTTGACTACAGGGGGCGAGCAGTACTTC,CASSLTTGGEQYF
TRBJ1-5,NA,TRBV28,NA,TGTGCCAGCCGAGACAGACATAGCAATCAGCCCCAGCATTTT,CASRDRHSNQPQHF
TRBJ1-1,TRBD1,TRBV27,NA,TGTGCCAGCAGTTCGCCGGGACAGGGGAACACTGAAGCTTTCTTT,CASSSPGQGNTEAFF
TRBJ2-2,TRBD1,TRBV7-2,NA,TGTGCCAGCAGCTTAGGGACAGGATACTCCGGGGAGCTGTTTTTT,CASSLGTGYSGELFF
TRBJ1-1,NA,TRBV7-9,NA,TGTGCCAGCAGCTCCGAAAGGACAGCGAACACTGAAGCTTTCTTT,CASSSERTANTEAFF
TRBJ2-1,NA,TRBV10-3,NA,TGTGCCATCAGTGAGCCATCAGGTGGAGCGGGCAATGAGCAGTTCTTC,CAISEPSGGAGNEQFF